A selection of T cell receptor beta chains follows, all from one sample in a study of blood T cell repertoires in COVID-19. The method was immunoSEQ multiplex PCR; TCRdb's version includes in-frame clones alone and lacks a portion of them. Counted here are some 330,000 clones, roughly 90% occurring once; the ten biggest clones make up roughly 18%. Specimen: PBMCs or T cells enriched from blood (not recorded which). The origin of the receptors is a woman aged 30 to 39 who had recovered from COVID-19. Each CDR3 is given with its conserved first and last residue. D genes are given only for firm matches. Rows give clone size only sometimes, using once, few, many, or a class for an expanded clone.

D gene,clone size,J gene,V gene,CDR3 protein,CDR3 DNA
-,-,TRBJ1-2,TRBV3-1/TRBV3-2,CASSQDRRGSYTF,TGTGCCAGCAGCCAAGATCGGAGGGGTAGCTACACCTTC
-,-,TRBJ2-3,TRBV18,CASSPRALAQTSTDTQYF,TGTGCCAGCTCACCGCGGGCCCTTGCCCAGACTAGCACAGATACGCAGTATTTT
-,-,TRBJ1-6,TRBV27,CASSPTAGSGNSPLHF,TGTGCCAGCAGTCCCACGGCGGGGTCCGGGAATTCACCCCTCCACTTT
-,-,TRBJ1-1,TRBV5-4,CASSGGGMNTEAFF,TGTGCCAGCAGCGGCGGGGGCATGAACACTGAAGCTTTCTTT
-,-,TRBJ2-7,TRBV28,CASSSTDLKPYEQYF,TGTGCCAGCAGTTCGACAGATCTCAAGCCCTACGAGCAGTACTTC
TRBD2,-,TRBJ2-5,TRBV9,CASSEVAGVGETQYF,TGTGCCAGCAGCGAAGTAGCGGGGGTGGGAGAGACCCAGTACTTC
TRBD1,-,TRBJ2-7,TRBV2,CASSVGDRGYEQYF,TGTGCCAGCAGTGTCGGGGACAGGGGTTACGAGCAGTACTTC
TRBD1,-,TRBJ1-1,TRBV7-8,CASRTGTGGARGTEAFF,TGTGCCAGCAGAACCGGGACAGGGGGCGCCCGGGGTACTGAAGCTTTCTTT
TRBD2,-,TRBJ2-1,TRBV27,CASSLFLGLLGMWQFF,TGTGCCAGCAGTTTATTTCTGGGACTATTGGGAATGTGGCAGTTCTTC
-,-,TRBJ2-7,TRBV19,CASSIYPGMYEQYF,TGTGCCAGTAGTATATACCCAGGGATGTACGAGCAGTACTTC
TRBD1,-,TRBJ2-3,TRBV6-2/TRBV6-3,CASSLRQGATDTQYF,TGTGCCAGCAGTCTCAGACAGGGGGCAACAGATACGCAGTATTTT
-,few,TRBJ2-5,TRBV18,CASSPAQETQYF,TGTGCCAGCTCACCGGCCCAAGAGACCCAGTACTTC
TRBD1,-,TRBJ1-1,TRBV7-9,CASSLVSTGSEAFF,TGTGCCAGCAGCTTAGTTTCGACAGGGTCTGAAGCTTTCTTT
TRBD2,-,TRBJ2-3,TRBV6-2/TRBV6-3,CASSYSTSGKYKGDTQYF,TGTGCCAGCAGTTACAGCACTAGCGGGAAATATAAAGGAGATACGCAGTATTTT
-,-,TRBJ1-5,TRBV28,CASRNRVNQPQHF,TGTGCCAGCAGAAACAGGGTCAATCAGCCCCAGCATTTT
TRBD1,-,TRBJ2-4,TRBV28,CASSPGTENIQYF,TGTGCCAGCAGTCCTGGGACAGAAAACATTCAGTACTTC
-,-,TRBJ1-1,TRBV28,CASSPIPNPRTEAFF,TGTGCCAGCAGTCCGATACCTAACCCGAGGACTGAAGCTTTCTTT
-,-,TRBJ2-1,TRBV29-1,CSVDPGQYNEQFF,TGCAGCGTTGATCCAGGACAGTACAATGAGCAGTTCTTC
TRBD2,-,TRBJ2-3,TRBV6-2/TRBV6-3,CASSYYAHTGTSVNTDTQYF,TGTGCCAGCAGTTACTATGCCCATACCGGGACTAGCGTGAACACAGATACGCAGTATTTT
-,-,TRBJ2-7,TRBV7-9,CASSLEEGPLGHEQYF,TGTGCCAGCAGCTTAGAGGAGGGTCCGTTGGGCCACGAGCAGTACTTC
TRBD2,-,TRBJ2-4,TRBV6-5,CASSYLSGRVVYF,TGTGCCAGCAGTTACCTATCAGGGAGGGTGGTGTACTTC
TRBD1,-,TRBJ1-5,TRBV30,CAWTARTGSQPQHF,TGTGCCTGGACTGCCCGGACAGGGAGTCAGCCCCAGCATTTT
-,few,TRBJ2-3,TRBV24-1,CATSEPGLGTDTQYF,TGTGCCACCAGTGAGCCGGGACTCGGCACAGATACGCAGTATTTT
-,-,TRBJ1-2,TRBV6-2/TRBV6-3,CASSYVEDYGYTF,TGTGCCAGCAGTTATGTCGAGGACTATGGCTACACCTTC
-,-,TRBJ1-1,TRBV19,CASSPPAQGNTEAFF,TGTGCCAGTAGTCCCCCAGCGCAGGGGAACACTGAAGCTTTCTTT
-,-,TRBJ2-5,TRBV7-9,CASSFDISETQYF,TGTGCCAGCAGCTTCGACATCTCGGAGACCCAGTACTTC
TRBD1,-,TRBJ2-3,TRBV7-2,CASNRQGYGTDTQYF,TGTGCCAGCAACAGACAGGGGTACGGCACAGATACGCAGTATTTT
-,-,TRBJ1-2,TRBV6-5,CASTRGGHYGYTF,TGTGCCAGCACCCGGGGGGGCCACTATGGCTACACCTTC
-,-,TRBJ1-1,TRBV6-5,CASSYGAGSYTEAFF,TGTGCCAGCAGTTACGGGGCAGGGTCATACACTGAAGCTTTCTTT
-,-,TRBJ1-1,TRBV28,CASSFSAGREAFF,TGTGCCAGCAGTTTTTCGGCAGGGCGTGAAGCTTTCTTT
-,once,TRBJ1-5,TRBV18,CASSPKQGNQPQHF,TGTGCCAGCTCACCAAAGCAGGGCAATCAGCCCCAGCATTTT
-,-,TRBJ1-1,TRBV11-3,CASSSSGERGRNTEAFF,TGTGCCAGCAGCTCGTCAGGGGAGCGGGGTAGGAACACTGAAGCTTTCTTT
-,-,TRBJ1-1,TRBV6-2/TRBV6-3,CASSYGHTSLNTEAFF,TGTGCCAGCAGTTACGGACATACCTCCTTGAACACTGAAGCTTTCTTT
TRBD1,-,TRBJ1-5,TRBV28,CATTVGTVNQPQHF,TGTGCCACGACCGTAGGGACAGTGAATCAGCCCCAGCATTTT